Shown below are 8 T cell receptor beta chains from a single sample sequenced in a study of Tregs in tolerant kidney transplant recipients. Libraries were prepared by immunoSEQ multiplex PCR; TCRdb keeps only in-frame clonotypes and omits some of them. The sample includes roughly 18,000 clones, 80% to 90% seen only once; the top ten take roughly 2.5%. The sample was Tregs from blood. The receptors derive from a human donor in good health.

V gene TRBV7-9 combines with J gene TRBJ2-2; 7 positions agree with TRBD2. Germline trimming cut 1 base from V and 4 bases from J; bases unmatched to any gene: 3. This CDR3 is built from 15 residues. CDR1 is SEHNR and CDR2 is FQNEAQ in the germline V gene (reference sequence). The CDR3 nucleotides read TGTGCCAGCAGCTTAGAACGCGGGAGCACCGGGGAGCTGTTTTTT. This codes for CASSLERGSTGELFF.

In DNA form, the CDR3 reads TGCGCCATCCTGAAGGATGGGGGCAGAGGCAACGAGCAGTACTTC. This sequence encodes CAILKDGGRGNEQYF. This sequence joins TRBV10-1 and TRBJ2-7; D might be TRBD1 (6 bases). The germline V and J ends were trimmed by 10 bases and 5 bases, with 24 bases remaining between them. This CDR3 is built from 15 residues. The germline CDR1 and CDR2 sequences are WNHNN and SYGVQD (reference sequence).

Points on this clone: The sample holds other DNA sequences that translate to the same CDR3. The rearrangement links TRBV7-9 to TRBJ2-1, with unresolved D. The V end lost 8 bases, the J end lost 0 bases, and 11 bases lay between the germline ends. Germline-derived CDR1 and CDR2 are SEHNR and FQNEAQ (reference sequence). The CDR3 is 14 residues long. In DNA form, the CDR3 reads TGTGCCAGCCCGGACCCTGGCTCCTACAATGAGCAGTTCTTC. Translating it yields CASPDPGSYNEQFF.

This clone has only one observation. The rearrangement joins TRBV6-5 to TRBJ1-1, with D possibly matching TRBD1 (5 bases). This CDR3 comprises 16 residues. The germline V gene has CDR1 MNHEY and CDR2 SVGAGI. V lost 2 bases and J lost 3, with 16 bases in between. CDR3 DNA: TGTGCCAGCAGTTACGCCGGGGCGGGGAAGGACACTGAAGCTTTCTTT. This encodes CASSYAGAGKDTEAFF.

The gene calls are TRBV5-4 and TRBJ2-7, with TRBD2 matching over 8 bases. In germline, CDR1 is SGHNT, CDR2 YYREEE (reference sequence). The CDR3 loop spans 15 amino acids. V trimming: 0 bases; J trimming: 2 bases; junction bases outside the gene matches: 4. CDR3 amino acids: CASSLAGGKTYEQYF. The CDR3, as DNA: TGTGCCAGCAGCTTGGCGGGGGGGAAGACCTACGAGCAGTACTTC.

The chain carries TRBV2 and TRBJ2-5; 11 nucleotides agree with TRBD2. Unmatched junction bases numbered 7, after V lost 6 bases and J lost 7 bases. CDR1 is SNHLY, CDR2 FYNNEI, per germline. The CDR3 contains 14 residues. The CDR3 DNA is TGTGCCAGCAGGGCTAGCGGGGGGTCGCGGACCCAGTACTTC. Protein sequence: CASRASGGSRTQYF.

This clone has more than one count but fewer than ten. V and J are TRBV20-1 and TRBJ1-1; unclear D gene. The germline V and J ends were trimmed by 4 bases and 4 bases, with 4 bases remaining between them. This CDR3 has 10 residues. Germline loops: CDR1 DFQATT, CDR2 SNEGSKA (reference sequence). For the CDR3, the DNA is TGCAGTGCTAAGGTCACTGAAGCTTTCTTT. Its protein product is CSAKVTEAFF.

The rearrangement joins TRBV19 to TRBJ1-6; D gene ambiguous. Germline CDR1 LNHDA, CDR2 SQIVND (reference sequence). The length of the CDR3 is 14 residues. V was pared by 5 bases and J by 9 bases, with 14 bases between. The CDR3 nucleotides read TGTGCCAGTAGTCCCGAAGGGCGTACTTCACCCCTCCACTTT. Translating it yields CASSPEGRTSPLHF.